What follows is one T cell receptor beta chain and its context. This sample stems from a study of T cells in Graves' hyperthyroidism and ophthalmopathy. TCR beta CDR3 regions were amplified from RNA transcripts. First-round RT-PCR targeting the TCR CDR3 was performed with the HTBI primer set. Each CDR3 protein gets one entry after TCRdb re-called the multiplex PCR reads with MiXCR. The data hold about 600,000 distinct CDR3 sequences, with 14% observed a single time. The trim removed 0 bases at V and 8 bases at J, leaving 8 bases unmatched. CDR3 length: 18 residues. Germline CDR1 is MNHNY and CDR2 is SVGAGI (reference sequence).

The chain combines TRBV6-6 with TRBJ2-1; TRBD2 matches at 15 bases. The material sequenced was blood. The sequence derives from a woman in her late teens or twenties with Graves' ophthalmopathy. The CDR3 DNA reads TGTGCCAGCAGTTACTCCGGGACTAGCGGGAGGCCCCTCGATGAGCAGTTCTTC. Translating it yields CASSYSGTSGRPLDEQFF.